The 31 T cell receptor beta chains below were found in one sample sequenced in a study of cytomegalovirus exposure and HLA in healthy donors. A multiplex PCR was run with 60 Vbeta primers and 13 Jbeta primers. Repertoires were generated with immunoSEQ multiplex PCR, while TCRdb's copy carries only in-frame clones and drops some. The top ten hold under 2% of the sample, which has 160,000 or so clones, roughly 79% seen once. Sequences were obtained from PBMCs. The receptors shown here come from a man aged 35 to 55 in good health and CMV-seronegative.

The genes are TRBV7-2 and TRBJ2-5; TRBD2 agrees at 10 bases. J was trimmed by 0 bases and V by 8 bases; bases with no gene match: 6. CDR1 and CDR2 (germline): SGHTA, FQGNSA. The CDR3 has 15 residues. The DNA for the CDR3 is TGTGCCAGCGACCCGGGACTAGCGAACCAAGAGACCCAGTACTTC. Translated: CASDPGLANQETQYF.

The chain joins TRBV2 to TRBJ1-3, with 7 nucleotides matching TRBD1. The V gene end was trimmed by 11 bases and the J gene end by 0 bases; junction bases not matched to a gene: 7. Germline-derived CDR1 and CDR2 are SNHLY and FYNNEI. The CDR3 spans 14 residues. This chain's CDR3 is CAGRGQPSGNTIYF. In DNA, the CDR3 is TGTGCCGGACGGGGACAGCCCTCTGGAAACACCATATATTTT.

The V and J genes are TRBV11-2 and TRBJ2-1; D unclear. This CDR3 spans 15 amino acids. CDR1 is SGHAT, CDR2 FQNNGV, per germline. V was clipped by 0 bases and J by 0 bases, with 6 bases between them. The CDR3 is CASSLDYYSYNEQFF. The CDR3 DNA reads as TGTGCCAGCAGCTTAGACTACTACTCCTACAATGAGCAGTTCTTC.

The chain combines TRBV5-1 with TRBJ1-1, with TRBD1 matching over 10 bases. The CDR3 covers 14 residues. Germline V gene lookup returns CDR1 SGHRS and CDR2 YFSETQ. J was trimmed by 8 bases and V by 4 bases; bases with no gene match: 8. Here the CDR3 reads CASSATGGALEAFF. CDR3 nucleotide sequence: TGCGCCAGCAGCGCGACAGGGGGCGCGTTGGAAGCTTTCTTT.

To note about this clone: The CDR3 carries no conserved terminal phenylalanine or tryptophan, so it likely arises from a read error. This chain links TRBV18 with TRBJ2-6, with D unclear. The CDR3 is made up of 15 amino acids. The germline V gene has CDR1 KGHSH and CDR2 LQKENI. Deletions cut 6 bases from V and 1 base from J, with 10 bases between. CDR3 nucleotide sequence: TGTGCCAGCTCGCCCGCCCCGTCTGGGGCCAACGTCCTGACTTAC. This encodes CASSPAPSGANVLTY.

The chain employs TRBV5-1 and TRBJ1-1, with 7 bases lining up with TRBD1. Trimming cost V 2 bases and J 4 bases; bases outside gene matches: 2. The germline V gene has CDR1 SGHRS and CDR2 YFSETQ. The CDR3 covers 13 residues. This CDR3 is CASSFTGVTEAFF. The DNA of the CDR3 is TGCGCCAGCAGCTTTACAGGGGTCACTGAAGCTTTCTTT.

CDR3 region: CASSLAVSGTGYNEQFF. As DNA, the CDR3 is TGTGCCAGCAGCTTAGCGGTCTCCGGGACAGGCTACAATGAGCAGTTCTTC. The V gene is TRBV11-3, the J gene TRBJ2-1, with TRBD1 identical over 8 bases. This CDR3 is built from 17 residues. V lost 1 base and J lost 3; bases outside the gene matches: 8. Looked up from germline, CDR1 is SGHNT and CDR2 is YENEEA.

The rearrangement joins TRBV2 to TRBJ1-4; D is unresolved. Trimming cost V 8 bases and J 8 bases, with 12 bases left between them. From germline, CDR1 is SNHLY and CDR2 FYNNEI. CDR3 size: 12 residues. Here the CDR3 reads CASWSAGEKLFF. As DNA, the CDR3 is TGTGCCAGCTGGTCGGCCGGGGAAAAACTGTTTTTT.

J is TRBJ2-5 and V is TRBV9; a possible D gene is TRBD2 (6 bases). The J call may be incorrect, as the DNA end agrees better with TRBJ2-7. This CDR3 comprises 14 residues. In germline, CDR1 is SGDLS, CDR2 YYNGEE. The CDR3 nucleotides are TGTGCCAGCAGCGGCGGGACGGAGACCTACGAGCAGTACTTC. Translating gives CASSGGTETYEQYF.

This clone has only a few counts. The V call is TRBV30, the J call TRBJ2-2; D is unclear. Deletions cut 5 bases from V and 6 bases from J, with 10 bases between. This CDR3 region has 12 residues. The germline V gene encodes CDR1 GTSNPN and CDR2 SVGIG (reference sequence). The CDR3 sequence: CAWYSVAGELFF. Written as DNA, the CDR3 is TGTGCCTGGTATAGTGTAGCCGGGGAGCTGTTTTTT. The whole variable domain, filled in from reference TRBV30 and TRBJ2-2, reads SQTIHQWPATLVQPVGSPLSLECTVEGTSNPNLYWYRQAAGRGLQLLFYSVGIGQISSEVPQNLSASRPQDRQFILSSKKLLLSDSGFYLCAWYSVAGELFFGEGSRLTVL.

This clone has just a few counts. The chain is built from TRBV28 and TRBJ2-7, with TRBD1 matching over 7 bases. The V gene end was trimmed by 7 bases and the J gene end by 0 bases; junction bases not matched to a gene: 6. The CDR3 runs 14 residues. The germline V gene encodes CDR1 MDHEN and CDR2 SYDVKM. The CDR3 DNA reads TGTGCCAGCACCGGGGACAGATCCTCCTACGAGCAGTACTTC. Its protein is CASTGDRSSYEQYF.

This chain uses TRBV10-1 with TRBJ2-5; 9 nucleotides agree with TRBD2. The CDR3 has 16 residues. In germline, CDR1 is WNHNN, CDR2 SYGVQD (reference sequence). The V and J ends lost 0 bases and 2 bases, in that order; junction bases with no gene match: 4. The CDR3 region is CASSESSGGSQETQYF. In DNA form, the CDR3 reads TGCGCCAGCAGTGAGTCTAGCGGGGGCTCTCAAGAGACCCAGTACTTC.

The J gene is TRBJ2-2, the V gene TRBV9, with 10 bases fitting TRBD2. After removal of 3 bases from V and 3 bases from J, the junction contained 5 bases not matched to a gene. This CDR3 is 16 amino acids long. The germline V gene encodes CDR1 SGDLS and CDR2 YYNGEE. In DNA form, the CDR3 reads TGTGCCAGCAGCGCCACTAGCGGGATTTACACCGGGGAGCTGTTTTTT. Translating gives CASSATSGIYTGELFF.

There are a few counts of this clone. CDR3 sequence reads: CASSASTDTQYF. CDR3 nucleotide sequence: TGTGCCAGCAGCGCTAGCACAGATACGCAGTATTTT. The rearrangement links TRBV9 to TRBJ2-3; D uncertain. Looked up from germline, CDR1 is SGDLS and CDR2 is YYNGEE. This CDR3 comprises 12 residues. Trimming shortened V by 3 bases and J by 0 bases, and 2 bases separated the two germline ends.

This clone was seen a few times. The V gene is TRBV28, the J gene TRBJ2-5, with D maybe TRBD1 (6 bases). CDR3 length equals 14 residues. V lost 5 bases and J lost 5, with 15 bases in between. The germline CDR1 and CDR2 sequences are MDHEN and SYDVKM. This CDR3 reads CASSLLDQGETQYF. CDR3 DNA sequence: TGTGCCAGCAGTCTACTGGACCAGGGGGAGACCCAGTACTTC.

The V gene is TRBV6-5, the J gene TRBJ2-7; a weak D match, TRBD1 (5 bases). The CDR3 length is 13 residues. Germline-derived CDR1 and CDR2 are MNHEY and SVGAGI. The ends were cut back, 9 bases at V and 2 bases at J, with 14 bases in the middle. CDR3 nucleotide sequence: TGTGCCAGGCAGGGCCTGAGAGCCTACGAGCAGTACGTC. It is translated as CARQGLRAYEQYV.

J is TRBJ1-5 and V is TRBV4-2; D is unclear. V lost 3 bases to trimming and J lost 8 bases, with 17 bases between them. Germline assignment: CDR1 LGHNA and CDR2 YNFKEQ. This CDR3 has 15 amino acids. This CDR3 reads CASSQVDKRGKPQHF. The CDR3 DNA follows: TGTGCCAGCAGCCAGGTTGACAAACGCGGGAAGCCCCAGCATTTT.

This clone has only a few counts. V and J are TRBV28 and TRBJ1-5; TRBD1 aligns across 9 bases. V lost 5 bases, J lost 5 bases, and 7 bases stayed unmatched. CDR1 is MDHEN and CDR2 is SYDVKM in the germline V gene. This CDR3 comprises 15 residues. CDR3 coding DNA: TGTGCCAGCAGTCGCCGGGACAGGGAGGATCAGCCCCAGCATTTT. This codes for CASSRRDREDQPQHF. Combining the CDR3 with reference TRBV28 and TRBJ1-5 gives the whole variable domain DVKVTQSSRYLVKRTGEKVFLECVQDMDHENMFWYRQDPGLGLRLIYFSYDVKMKEKGDIPEGYSVSREKKERFSLILESASTNQTSMYLCASSRRDREDQPQHFGDGTRLSIL.

The rearrangement joins TRBV15 to TRBJ2-1; TRBD2 matches 8 bases. The germline gives CDR1 LNHNV, CDR2 YYDKDF (reference sequence). This CDR3 is 14 amino acids long. Trimming cost V 9 bases and J 5 bases; bases outside gene matches: 9. As DNA, the CDR3 is TGTGCCACGGCCGGGGTCGGGGGGGACAATGAGCAGTTCTTC. Residues: CATAGVGGDNEQFF.

The chain links TRBV30 to TRBJ2-3, with 7 bases lining up with TRBD1. The J segment lost 3 bases and the V segment lost 0 bases, leaving 6 bases of the junction unmatched. This CDR3 contains 15 residues. The germline V gene encodes CDR1 GTSNPN and CDR2 SVGIG (reference sequence). CDR3 region: CAWSVQGSRTDTQYF. The CDR3 region has the DNA TGTGCCTGGAGTGTACAGGGGAGTCGTACAGATACGCAGTATTTT. The entire variable domain, with the rest obtained from reference TRBV30 and TRBJ2-3, is as follows: SQTIHQWPATLVQPVGSPLSLECTVEGTSNPNLYWYRQAAGRGLQLLFYSVGIGQISSEVPQNLSASRPQDRQFILSSKKLLLSDSGFYLCAWSVQGSRTDTQYFGPGTRLTVL.

As DNA, the CDR3 is TGTGCCAGCAGTGACCCGAGCGGGACCGGTCAGTTCTTC. Its translation is CASSDPSGTGQFF. The chain combines TRBV6-4 with TRBJ2-1; TRBD2 agrees at 7 bases. Germline trimming cut 2 bases from V and 13 bases from J; bases unmatched to any gene: 8. The V gene's germline CDR1 is MRHNA and CDR2 SNTAGT. The CDR3 consists of 13 residues.

The rearrangement joins TRBV6-4 to TRBJ2-2; 8 bases agree with TRBD1. V was pared by 4 bases and J by 4 bases, with 2 bases of the junction left unmatched. The CDR3 runs 14 residues. Germline V CDR1 and CDR2: MRHNA, SNTAGT. The CDR3 spells CASSVQGGTGELFF. The CDR3, as DNA: TGTGCCAGCAGTGTACAGGGGGGCACCGGGGAGCTGTTTTTT.

The chain employs TRBV7-9 and TRBJ2-5; a possible D gene is TRBD1 (5 bases). V lost 2 bases to trimming and J lost 4 bases, with 11 bases between them. This CDR3 has 14 residues. Germline CDR1 reads SEHNR; CDR2 reads FQNEAQ (reference sequence). As DNA, the CDR3 is TGTGCCAGCAGCTTAATGACAGAAGGAGAGACCCAGTACTTC. It specifies CASSLMTEGETQYF.

The rearrangement uses TRBV7-6 and TRBJ2-3; possibly TRBD2 for D (5 bases). The CDR3 length is 15 residues. The germline V gene has CDR1 SGHVS and CDR2 FNYEAQ. The V end was cut by 2 bases, the J end by 0 bases, with 9 bases between. CDR3 sequence: CASSLRRESTDTQYF. The CDR3 DNA reads TGTGCCAGCAGCTTACGACGGGAAAGCACAGATACGCAGTATTTT.

The chain employs TRBV9 and TRBJ1-5; D is undetermined. The V end lost 0 bases, the J end lost 1 base, and 8 bases lay between the germline ends. The germline V gene encodes CDR1 SGDLS and CDR2 YYNGEE. The CDR3 sequence is 15 residues long. CDR3 DNA: TGTGCCAGCAGCGTAGGTCCTGTAAGCAATCAGCCCCAGCATTTT. Amino acid sequence: CASSVGPVSNQPQHF.

This clone is a singleton in its sample. This chain joins TRBV20-1 and TRBJ2-3, with TRBD1 as a possible D gene (5 bases). The germline CDR1 and CDR2 sequences are DFQATT and SNEGSKA (reference sequence). This CDR3 is 11 amino acids long. The V and J ends lost 3 bases and 6 bases respectively, with 7 bases between them. Here the CDR3 reads CSASQGDTQYF. CDR3 DNA: TGCAGTGCTAGTCAGGGCGATACGCAGTATTTT.

This clone was observed a handful of times. CDR3: CASSQGNSGNSGNTIYF. The CDR3 DNA follows: TGTGCCAGCAGCCAAGGGAACAGCGGCAACTCTGGAAACACCATATATTTT. The chain employs TRBV4-2 and TRBJ1-3; D gene uncertain. This CDR3 contains 17 residues. Germline-derived CDR1 and CDR2 are LGHNA and YNFKEQ. Trimming removed 1 base at V and 0 bases at J, with 13 bases between.

This clone came up once. The CDR3: CTSSQVIQTLSKGYTF. The CDR3 DNA reads as TGCACCAGCAGCCAAGTCATACAGACCCTCTCAAAGGGCTACACCTTC. The chain has TRBV1 and TRBJ1-2; the D call in the table, TRBD1, was not verified against the DNA. TRBV1 has pseudogene status. The CDR3 length is 16 residues.

J is TRBJ2-3 and V is TRBV30, with 9 bases identical to TRBD2. With 5 bases clipped from V and 4 bases from J, the junction kept 16 bases outside the gene matches. Germline V gene sequence: CDR1 GTSNPN, CDR2 SVGIG (reference sequence). The CDR3 is 17 residues long. CDR3 residues: CAWLWGEGTSRADTQYF. The DNA of the CDR3 is TGTGCCTGGCTCTGGGGTGAAGGGACTAGCAGGGCAGATACGCAGTATTTT.

This chain uses TRBV28 with TRBJ2-1; 12 bases map to TRBD2. Germline-derived CDR1 and CDR2 are MDHEN and SYDVKM. Trimming at V came to 6 bases and at J to 4 bases, leaving 4 bases not matched to a gene. The CDR3 totals 15 residues. CDR3 sequence reads: CASSILAGGYNEQFF. CDR3 sequence (DNA): TGTGCCAGCAGCATACTAGCGGGGGGTTACAATGAGCAGTTCTTC. Full variable domain (rest looked up from reference TRBV28 and TRBJ2-1): DVKVTQSSRYLVKRTGEKVFLECVQDMDHENMFWYRQDPGLGLRLIYFSYDVKMKEKGDIPEGYSVSREKKERFSLILESASTNQTSMYLCASSILAGGYNEQFFGPGTRLTVL.

This clone is a singleton in its sample. This chain links TRBV30 with TRBJ2-2; a possible D gene is TRBD2 (5 bases). CDR1 and CDR2 (germline): GTSNPN, SVGIG (reference sequence). Trimming shortened V by 0 bases and J by 6 bases, and 8 bases separated the two germline ends. There are 13 residues in the CDR3. The CDR3 region is CAWSVGVPGELFF. In nucleotides, the CDR3 is TGTGCCTGGAGTGTCGGGGTACCCGGGGAGCTGTTTTTT.